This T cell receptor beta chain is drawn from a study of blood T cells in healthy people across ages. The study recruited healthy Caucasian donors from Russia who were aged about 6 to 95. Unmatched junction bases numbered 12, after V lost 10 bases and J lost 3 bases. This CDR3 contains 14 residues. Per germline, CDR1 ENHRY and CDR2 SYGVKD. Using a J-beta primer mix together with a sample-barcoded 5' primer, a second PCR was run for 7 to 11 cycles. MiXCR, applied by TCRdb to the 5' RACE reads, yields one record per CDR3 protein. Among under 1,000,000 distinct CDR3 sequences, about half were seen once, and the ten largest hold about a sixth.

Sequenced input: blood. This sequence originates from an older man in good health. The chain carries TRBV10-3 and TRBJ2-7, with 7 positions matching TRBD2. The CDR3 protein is CATAPDGGFYEQYF. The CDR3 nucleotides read TGTGCCACCGCGCCTGACGGGGGGTTCTACGAGCAGTACTTC.